Presented here are 6 T cell receptor beta chains from one specimen sequenced in a study of blood T cell repertoires in COVID-19. Sequencing used immunoSEQ multiplex PCR; TCRdb keeps in-frame clones, though not all of them. Counted here are about 270,000 clones, around nine tenths occurring once; the ten biggest clones make up approximately 2.4%. Sequenced input: PBMCs or T cells enriched from blood (not recorded which). The receptor set was obtained from a woman under 30 who had recovered from COVID-19.

This clone was seen a few times. The chain has TRBV7-2 and TRBJ1-2; a weak D match, TRBD1 (5 bases). This CDR3 is 15 amino acids long. Germline V CDR1 and CDR2: SGHTA, FQGNSA. V lost 5 bases, J lost 1 base, and 14 bases lay in between. The CDR3 loop reads CASSENGGNNYGYTF. The CDR3 DNA follows: TGTGCCAGCAGCGAGAACGGGGGAAATAACTATGGCTACACCTTC.

This chain connects TRBV7-9 to TRBJ1-2, with D tentatively TRBD1 (6 bases). V lost 1 base, J lost 4 bases, and 10 bases lay in between. The CDR3 loop spans 14 amino acids. Germline-derived CDR1 and CDR2 are SEHNR and FQNEAQ (reference sequence). The CDR3 DNA is TGTGCCAGCAGCTTAGAAGGGGGGGGCTATGGCTACACCTTC. Translation gives CASSLEGGGYGYTF.

The gene calls are TRBV7-9 and TRBJ2-5; TRBD2 is a possible D gene (5 bases). Deletions cut 0 bases from V and 1 base from J, with 9 bases between. The CDR3 consists of 15 residues. Looked up from germline, CDR1 is SEHNR and CDR2 is FQNEAQ (reference sequence). The DNA for the CDR3 is TGTGCCAGCAGCTTAGCCGAGGGAATCCAAGAGACCCAGTACTTC. Translating gives CASSLAEGIQETQYF.

The V call is TRBV2, the J call TRBJ2-2, with 7 positions matching TRBD1. V lost 4 bases to trimming and J lost 0 bases; unmatched junction nucleotides: 5. This CDR3 is built from 16 residues. Germline V gene lookup returns CDR1 SNHLY and CDR2 FYNNEI. For the CDR3, the DNA is TGTGCCAGCAGTGTCCGGGACAGCGCGAACACCGGGGAGCTGTTTTTT. Translation: CASSVRDSANTGELFF.

The chain employs TRBV7-9 and TRBJ2-7; D not resolved. CDR1 and CDR2 from the germline V gene are SEHNR and FQNEAQ (reference sequence). With 7 bases removed from V and 1 base from J, the gap between germline ends came to 17 bases. The CDR3 is made up of 15 amino acids. The CDR3 region has the DNA TGTGCCAGCACCCAAGGCCCAGGAAGGTCCTACGAGCAGTACTTC. Translated: CASTQGPGRSYEQYF.

The chain uses TRBV4-1 and TRBJ2-1, with 10 positions matching TRBD2. The CDR3 extends over 13 amino acids. CDR1 and CDR2 from the germline V gene are MGHRA and YSYEKL. V lost 4 bases to trimming and J lost 8 bases; unmatched junction nucleotides: 2. The CDR3: CASSRTSGDEQFF. The CDR3 bases are TGCGCCAGCAGCCGGACTAGCGGCGATGAGCAGTTCTTC.